This paragraph reports one TCR beta chain. The antigen remains unidentified. These data originate in a study of cytomegalovirus exposure and HLA in healthy donors. On the study more broadly: The roughly 100 million unique TCR beta sequences, from approximately 170 million T cells, were found by an earlier analysis. Across 350 to 400 genotyped donors, 65% to 90% landed in the Caucasian-associated ancestry cluster.

The V end was cut by 4 bases, the J end by 8 bases, with 17 bases between. This CDR3 is built from 15 residues. Germline V gene data show CDR1 as MNHEY and CDR2 as SMNVEV (reference sequence). Vbeta (60) and Jbeta (13) primers were used in the PCR. Data came from immunoSEQ multiplex PCR; TCRdb stores just in-frame clones and leaves some out. The table shows 90,000 to 110,000 clones, with more than 80% occurring only once. Study-level points and caveats: Presence/absence analyses assumed roughly uniform sequencing depth across donors. Analyzed later, most CMV-associated TCR beta chains appeared HLA-restricted.

The source of this sequence is a young man in good health and CMV-seronegative. This chain connects TRBV27 to TRBJ1-4, with D possibly TRBD1 on 6 matching bases. The sequencing input was PBMCs. In nucleotides, the CDR3 is TGTGCCAGCAGTTCCTCCGGGACATGGAGCGAAAAACTGTTTTTT. Amino acid sequence: CASSSSGTWSEKLFF.